The 7 T cell receptor beta chains listed next were all sequenced from one sample in a study of blood T cell repertoires in COVID-19. Using immunoSEQ multiplex PCR, the repertoire was profiled, and TCRdb retains in-frame clones only, with some absent. The profile shows more than 150,000 clones, approximately 81% of them singletons. The sequenced sample was PBMCs or T cells enriched from blood (not recorded which). The receptor source for this set is a woman aged 45 to 65 who had recovered from COVID-19.

The DNA of the CDR3 is TGTGCCAGCAGGGACAGGGGGCGAACAGATACGCAGTATTTT. This gives the protein CASRDRGRTDTQYF. The chain is built from TRBV19 and TRBJ2-3; 12 nucleotides match TRBD1. The CDR3 sequence is 14 residues long. V shed 9 bases, J shed 3 bases, and the junction held 4 bases outside the gene matches. Germline V CDR1 and CDR2: LNHDA, SQIVND (reference sequence).

The chain uses TRBV7-3 and TRBJ2-5; no firm D call. Trimming left V 3 bases short and J 0 bases short, with 5 bases between. Germline loops: CDR1 SGHTA, CDR2 FQGTGA. The CDR3 is 13 residues long. CDR3 sequence reads: CASSFRYQETQYF. The CDR3 coding sequence is TGTGCCAGCAGCTTCAGGTACCAAGAGACCCAGTACTTC.

This clone was recorded many times. The gene calls are TRBV28 and TRBJ1-1, with unresolved D. The germline CDR1 and CDR2 sequences are MDHEN and SYDVKM. V was cut by 6 bases and J by 1 base, with 9 bases left in between. The CDR3 runs to 13 residues. CDR3 bases: TGTGCCAGCAGATCGGGGAAGAACACTGAAGCTTTCTTT. Translating it yields CASRSGKNTEAFF.

The chain carries TRBV10-3 and TRBJ2-3, with 9 bases aligning to TRBD2. This CDR3 has 15 amino acids. The germline V gene has CDR1 ENHRY and CDR2 SYGVKD. With V trimmed by 4 bases and J by 4 bases, 6 bases remained unmatched. CDR3 loop: CAISASGNGADTQYF. CDR3 nucleotides: TGTGCCATCAGTGCTAGCGGGAATGGGGCAGATACGCAGTATTTT.

The CDR3 sequence: CATSRAESVGLEAFF. The CDR3 nucleotides read TGTGCCACCAGCAGAGCAGAGTCGGTGGGACTGGAAGCTTTCTTT. The J gene is TRBJ1-1, the V gene TRBV15; weak D call: TRBD1 (5 bases). CDR3 size: 15 residues. The V gene's germline CDR1 is LNHNV and CDR2 YYDKDF (reference sequence). Trimming removed 1 base from V and 8 bases from J, with 17 bases in between.

The rearrangement joins TRBV7-2 to TRBJ2-3, with 8 bases lining up with TRBD1. The CDR3 runs to 15 residues. Trimming cost V 4 bases and J 1 base; bases outside gene matches: 4. Germline V gene lookup returns CDR1 SGHTA and CDR2 FQGNSA. The CDR3 reads CASSSGGAGTDTQYF. DNA for the CDR3: TGTGCCAGCAGCTCAGGGGGCGCGGGCACAGATACGCAGTATTTT.

The chain recombines TRBV3-1 (or the pseudogene TRBV3-2) with TRBJ2-5; 8 bases agree with TRBD1. The CDR3 length is 13 residues. Germline loops: CDR1 LGHDT, CDR2 YNNKEL (reference sequence). V shed 7 bases, J shed 4 bases, and the junction held 5 bases outside the gene matches. The CDR3 nucleotides read TGTGCCAGCAACTCGGACAGGGTAGAGACCCAGTACTTC. The encoded protein is CASNSDRVETQYF.